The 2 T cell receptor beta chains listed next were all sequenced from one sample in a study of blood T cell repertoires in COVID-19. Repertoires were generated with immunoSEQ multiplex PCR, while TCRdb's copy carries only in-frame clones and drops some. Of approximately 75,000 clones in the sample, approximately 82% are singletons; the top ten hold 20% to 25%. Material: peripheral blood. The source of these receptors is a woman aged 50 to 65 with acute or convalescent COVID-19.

The DNA of the CDR3 is TGTGCCAGCAGTTATACAGCTAACTATGGCTACACCTTC. It specifies CASSYTANYGYTF. This chain joins TRBV6-5 and TRBJ1-2; D gene ambiguous. Germline CDR1 MNHEY, CDR2 SVGAGI. This CDR3 comprises 13 residues. Trimming took 3 bases from V and 0 from J, leaving 5 bases between them.

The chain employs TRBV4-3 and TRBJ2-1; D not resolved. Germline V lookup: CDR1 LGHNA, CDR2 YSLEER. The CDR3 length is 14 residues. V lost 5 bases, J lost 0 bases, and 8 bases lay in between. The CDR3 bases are TGCGCCAGCAGCGGGCATAGCTCCTACAATGAGCAGTTCTTC. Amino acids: CASSGHSSYNEQFF.